Here is one T cell receptor (beta chain) with its context. In the source study's methods: Amplified reference gene primers provided the basis for estimating nucleated cell counts. Produced via immunoSEQ multiplex PCR; TCRdb's table is partial and in-frame only. V, J and clone size are those of that table, while D and trimming were read from the DNA. The table records 200,000 to 250,000 clones, around 86% of them present only once. This sample was taken from a study of blood T cell repertoires in COVID-19. The sequenced sample was peripheral blood. This clonotype was sampled from a woman in her 50s with COVID-19, enrolled during active disease.

The CDR3 loop is CASSDPSGGAHIRTDTQYF. The CDR3 region has the DNA TGTGCCAGCAGTGACCCTAGCGGGGGGGCCCATATCAGGACAGATACGCAGTATTTT. The chain links TRBV6-1 to TRBJ2-3, with TRBD2 matching over 12 bases. The CDR3 is 19 residues long. J was trimmed by 3 bases and V by 3 bases; bases with no gene match: 13. Germline CDR1 and CDR2: MNHNS and SASEGT.